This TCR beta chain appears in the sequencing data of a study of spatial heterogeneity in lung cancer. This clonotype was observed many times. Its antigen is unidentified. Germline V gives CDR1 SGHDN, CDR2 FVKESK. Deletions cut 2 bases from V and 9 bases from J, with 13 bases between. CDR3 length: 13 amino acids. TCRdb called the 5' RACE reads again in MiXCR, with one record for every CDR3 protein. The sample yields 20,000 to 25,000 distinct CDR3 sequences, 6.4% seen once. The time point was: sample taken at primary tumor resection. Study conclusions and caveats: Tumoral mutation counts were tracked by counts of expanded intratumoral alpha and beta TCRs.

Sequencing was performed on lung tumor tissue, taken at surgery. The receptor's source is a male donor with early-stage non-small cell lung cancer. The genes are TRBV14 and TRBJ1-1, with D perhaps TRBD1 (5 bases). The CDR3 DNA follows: TGTGCCAGCAGCCAAAAGCCGGGACTGAAAGCTTTCTTT. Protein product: CASSQKPGLKAFF.